This entry lists 19 T cell receptor beta chains sequenced from one sample in a study of blood T cell repertoires in COVID-19. TCRdb's table, derived via immunoSEQ multiplex PCR, lists solely in-frame clones and lacks some. Of a few hundred thousand clones in the sample, 70% to 90% were seen once. Sequenced: peripheral blood. Receptor source: a human donor in a cohort sampled during active COVID-19.

The sample holds one count of this clone. The J gene is TRBJ2-1, the V gene TRBV7-2; 10 nucleotides agree with TRBD1. The V and J ends lost 4 bases and 0 bases, in that order; junction bases with no gene match: 6. Germline assignment: CDR1 SGHTA and CDR2 FQGNSA. The CDR3 contains 17 residues. CDR3 sequence (DNA): TGTGCCAGCAGCTACCGACAGGGGGCCTTCTCCTACAATGAGCAGTTCTTC. This translates into CASSYRQGAFSYNEQFF.

The J gene is TRBJ1-1, the V gene TRBV6-5; D is ambiguous. V was clipped by 8 bases and J by 3 bases, with 13 bases between them. The CDR3 extends over 13 amino acids. CDR1 and CDR2 from the germline V gene are MNHEY and SVGAGI. CDR3 sequence: CASGRGFDTEAFF. In DNA form, the CDR3 reads TGTGCCAGCGGTAGAGGATTCGACACTGAAGCTTTCTTT.

The chain is built from TRBV5-1 and TRBJ2-7; TRBD2 matches 10 bases. CDR1 is SGHRS and CDR2 is YFSETQ in the germline V gene. After removal of 1 base from V and 4 bases from J, the junction contained 5 bases not matched to a gene. This CDR3 region has 15 residues. The CDR3 loop is CASSLTSGAFYEQYF. CDR3 DNA sequence: TGCGCCAGCAGCTTGACTAGCGGGGCTTTTTACGAGCAGTACTTC.

V usage is TRBV7-2 and J usage is TRBJ1-5; D is undetermined. Germline V gives CDR1 SGHTA, CDR2 FQGNSA. V lost 1 base and J lost 5, with 9 bases in between. CDR3 size: 14 residues. CDR3 in DNA: TGTGCCAGCAGCTTAGAATCGGGTTATCAGCCCCAGCATTTT. Translation: CASSLESGYQPQHF.

This sequence joins TRBV19 and TRBJ1-2; D possibly corresponds to TRBD1 (6 bases). Germline-derived CDR1 and CDR2 are LNHDA and SQIVND (reference sequence). The germline V and J ends were trimmed by 5 bases and 2 bases, with 12 bases remaining between them. There are 14 residues in the CDR3. This chain's CDR3 is CASSSGDANYGYTF. The CDR3 nucleotides are TGTGCCAGTAGTTCAGGGGACGCGAACTATGGCTACACCTTC.

In nucleotides, the CDR3 is TGTGCCAGCAGCCAAGATATTTCAGGACAGAGCCTCTACGAGCAGTACTTC. Amino acids: CASSQDISGQSLYEQYF. This chain uses TRBV14 with TRBJ2-7, with D possibly being TRBD1 (6 bases). The CDR3 totals 17 residues. Trimming left V 0 bases short and J 3 bases short, with 18 bases between. The germline V gene encodes CDR1 SGHDN and CDR2 FVKESK.

This clone was found a few times. The chain couples TRBV6-1 to TRBJ1-5; D gene unclear. The germline V gene encodes CDR1 MNHNS and CDR2 SASEGT. This CDR3 is 13 amino acids long. Trimming took off 0 bases at V and 3 bases at J, with 3 bases between the two ends. In DNA form, the CDR3 reads TGTGCCAGCAGTGAAGCTAACAATCAGCCCCAGCATTTT. It yields the protein CASSEANNQPQHF.

The chain joins TRBV9 to TRBJ1-3; D call uncertain. Germline-derived CDR1 and CDR2 are SGDLS and YYNGEE. This CDR3 is 14 amino acids long. Between the trimmed V and J ends, which lost 5 bases and 0 bases, there was a span of 9 bases. CDR3 nucleotide sequence: TGTGCCAGCAGTGACATAAGCTCTGGAAACACCATATATTTT. This translates into CASSDISSGNTIYF.

This clone has a single count. The gene calls are TRBV29-1 and TRBJ1-1, with D uncertain. Germline CDR1 is SQVTM and CDR2 is ANQGSEA. The CDR3 loop spans 11 amino acids. V was clipped by 6 bases and J by 8 bases, with 13 bases between them. The CDR3 is CSVNTGREAFF. DNA for the CDR3: TGCAGCGTGAACACGGGGAGGGAAGCTTTCTTT.

This chain uses TRBV6-5 with TRBJ2-7, with D tentatively TRBD1 (6 bases). The V gene lost 8 bases and the J gene lost 8 bases, with 22 bases spanning the gap. Germline loops: CDR1 MNHEY, CDR2 SVGAGI. CDR3 length: 14 residues. CDR3 nucleotides: TGTGCCAGCGGCCAGGGGACGCCTCCGGGAAAGCAGTACTTC. This gives the protein CASGQGTPPGKQYF.

The V gene is TRBV5-6, the J gene TRBJ1-1; D is unclear. The CDR3 is 12 amino acids. Germline lookup yields CDR1 SGHDT and CDR2 YYEEEE. Trimming pared 2 bases from V and 8 bases from J, leaving 10 bases between. This CDR3 is CASSLGGPEAFF. Here the CDR3 DNA reads TGTGCCAGCAGCTTAGGAGGGCCCGAAGCTTTCTTT.

The genes are TRBV5-1 and TRBJ2-1; maybe TRBD1 (5 bases). The CDR3 sequence is 13 residues long. The V and J ends lost 7 bases and 6 bases respectively, with 14 bases between them. Germline assignment: CDR1 SGHRS and CDR2 YFSETQ. Here the CDR3 DNA reads TGCGCCAGCCGAAACACAGGCGGCAATGAGCAGTTCTTC. Translated: CASRNTGGNEQFF.

J is TRBJ2-7 and V is TRBV5-5; D call uncertain. V was cut by 1 base and J by 7 bases, with 15 bases left in between. This CDR3 comprises 14 residues. CDR1 is SGHKS, CDR2 YYEKEE, per germline (reference sequence). CDR3 sequence (DNA): TGTGCCAGCAGCTTGAGGCAGGCCCTTGGGGAGCAGTACTTC. It is translated as CASSLRQALGEQYF.

CDR3 DNA: TGTGCCATCAGGGCAGGTGGCGATAGCAATCAGCCCCAGCATTTT. Translated, it gives CAIRAGGDSNQPQHF. This chain links TRBV10-3 with TRBJ1-5; the D is unclear. Germline lookup yields CDR1 ENHRY and CDR2 SYGVKD. Trimming took off 6 bases at V and 0 bases at J, with 12 bases between the two ends. The CDR3 consists of 15 residues.

The chain uses TRBV19 and TRBJ2-5; possible D gene TRBD2, 5 bases. This CDR3 has 16 amino acids. V was trimmed by 4 bases and J by 3 bases, leaving 18 bases between them. CDR1 and CDR2 (germline): LNHDA, SQIVND (reference sequence). CDR3 coding DNA: TGTGCCAGTAGTAAGCTCTCGGGAAAAGCAGAAGAGACCCAGTACTTC. Its translation is CASSKLSGKAEETQYF.

About this clone: The sample carries other DNA sequences with the same CDR3. The gene calls are TRBV5-1 and TRBJ1-3; 8 bases match TRBD1. Germline assignment: CDR1 SGHRS and CDR2 YFSETQ. This CDR3 contains 14 residues. Unmatched junction bases numbered 3, after V lost 4 bases and J lost 3 bases. The CDR3 loop is CASSLDRVGNTIYF. CDR3 sequence (DNA): TGCGCCAGCAGCCTGGACAGGGTTGGAAACACCATATATTTT.

The J gene is TRBJ1-5, the V gene TRBV3-1 (or the pseudogene TRBV3-2); tentative D call: TRBD1 (5 bases). The germline V gene encodes CDR1 LGHDT and CDR2 YNNKEL (reference sequence). Trimming left V 4 bases short and J 9 bases short, with 16 bases between. This CDR3 comprises 14 residues. The CDR3 DNA reads TGTGCCAGCAGCCCTACACCTGGGGCTATGCCCCAGCATTTT. Translation gives CASSPTPGAMPQHF.

V is TRBV7-2 and J is TRBJ2-7; 9 bases line up with TRBD2. Germline CDR1 SGHTA, CDR2 FQGNSA. The junction had 1 base not matched to a gene; V was cut back by 1 base and J by 0 bases. This CDR3 spans 15 amino acids. CDR3 DNA: TGTGCCAGCAGCTTAGGGACTAGCGTCTCCTACGAGCAGTACTTC. This codes for CASSLGTSVSYEQYF.

The V gene is TRBV7-8, the J gene TRBJ2-6; D gene unclear. V lost 5 bases to trimming and J lost 0 bases, with 14 bases between them. This CDR3 is 17 amino acids long. Per the germline V gene, CDR1 is SGHVS and CDR2 is FQNEAQ. This CDR3 reads CASSPPYRDSGANVLTF. As DNA, the CDR3 is TGTGCCAGCAGCCCCCCCTATCGAGACTCTGGGGCCAACGTCCTGACTTTC.